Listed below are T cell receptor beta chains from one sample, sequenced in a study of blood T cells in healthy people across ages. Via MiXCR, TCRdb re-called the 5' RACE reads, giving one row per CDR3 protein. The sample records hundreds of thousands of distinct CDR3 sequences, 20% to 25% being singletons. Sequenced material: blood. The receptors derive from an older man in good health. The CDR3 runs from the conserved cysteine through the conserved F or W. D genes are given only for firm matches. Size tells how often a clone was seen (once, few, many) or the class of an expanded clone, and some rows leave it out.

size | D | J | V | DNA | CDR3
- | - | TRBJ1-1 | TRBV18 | TGTGCCAGCTCACCTTCAGAGTGGAAAGGGAGGACTGAAGCTTTCTTT | CASSPSEWKGRTEAFF
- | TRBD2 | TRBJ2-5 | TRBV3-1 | TGTGCCAGCAGCCACTCGGGAGGGACCCAGTACTTC | CASSHSGGTQYF
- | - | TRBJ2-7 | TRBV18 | TGTGCCAGCTCTTTAGTACAGGGTAGGTTCTACGAGCAGTACTTC | CASSLVQGRFYEQYF
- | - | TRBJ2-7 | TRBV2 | TGTGCCAGCAAACTAGAGTCCAGTTACGAGCAGTACTTC | CASKLESSYEQYF
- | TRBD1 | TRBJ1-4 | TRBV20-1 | TGCAGTGCTAGAGAGGGGTCAGGGGGAGAACTGTTTTTT | CSAREGSGGELFF
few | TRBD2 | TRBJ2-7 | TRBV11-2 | TGTGCCAGCAGCTTAGCACTAGCGGAGGGAAGCTCCTACGAGCAGTACTTC | CASSLALAEGSSYEQYF
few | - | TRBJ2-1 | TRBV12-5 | TGTGCTAGTGGTTTGGGACCCCCCGGTGAGCAGTTCTTC | CASGLGPPGEQFF
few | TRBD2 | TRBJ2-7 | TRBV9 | TGTGCCAGCAGCGTAGAGGGAGCGGGAGGGCCTTCCTACGAGCAGTACTTC | CASSVEGAGGPSYEQYF
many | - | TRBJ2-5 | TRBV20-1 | TGCAGTGCTAGAGATCCACTAGCTGAAGAGACCCAGTACTTC | CSARDPLAEETQYF
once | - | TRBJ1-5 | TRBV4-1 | TGCGCCAGCGGCCAAGGGGCAGGGGCCAGCAATCAGCCCCAGCATTTT | CASGQGAGASNQPQHF
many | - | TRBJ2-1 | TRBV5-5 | TGTGCCAGCAGCTTGCGGTCAGGGTCAAATGAGCAGTTCTTC | CASSLRSGSNEQFF
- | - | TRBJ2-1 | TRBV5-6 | TGTGCCAGCAGCTTGCAGGGGGGCCCCTACAATGAGCAGTTCTTC | CASSLQGGPYNEQFF
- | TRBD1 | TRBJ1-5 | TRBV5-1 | TGCGCCAGCAGCTTAACCGGGACAGGGCTTCAGCCCCAGCATTTT | CASSLTGTGLQPQHF
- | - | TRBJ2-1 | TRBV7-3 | TGTGCCAGCAGTTCAGGCCCCCGGGACAACAATGAGCAGTTCTTC | CASSSGPRDNNEQFF
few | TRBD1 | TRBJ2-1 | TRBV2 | TGTGCCAGCAGTTACCGGACAGGGGGGGATGAGCAGTTCTTC | CASSYRTGGDEQFF
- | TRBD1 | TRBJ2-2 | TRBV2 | TGTGCCAGCAGTCGGACAGGGGGTTCCACCGGGGAGCTGTTTTTT | CASSRTGGSTGELFF
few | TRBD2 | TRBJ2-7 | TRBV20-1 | TGCAGTGCTAGAGGAGTGGGCGGGAGGGCCAGGAACGAGCAGTACTTC | CSARGVGGRARNEQYF
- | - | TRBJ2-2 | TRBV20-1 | TGCAGTGCTATGGAGGGAGGAGACACCGGGGAGCTGTTTTTT | CSAMEGGDTGELFF
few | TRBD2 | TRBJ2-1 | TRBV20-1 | TGCAGTGCAGCAGGGAGAAGGGGACTAGCGAACTACAATGAGCAGTTCTTC | CSAAGRRGLANYNEQFF
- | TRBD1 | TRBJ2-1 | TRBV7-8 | TGTGCCAGCAGTTGGGACAGCAACAATGAGCAGTTCTTC | CASSWDSNNEQFF
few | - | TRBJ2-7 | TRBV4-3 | TGCGCCAGCAGCCAAATCGGGGCGGGGGAGCAGTACTTC | CASSQIGAGEQYF
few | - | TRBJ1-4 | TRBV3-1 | TGTGCCAGCAGCCAAGATGGGGGAGCAACTAATGAAAAACTGTTTTTT | CASSQDGGATNEKLFF
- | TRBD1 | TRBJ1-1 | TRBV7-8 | TGTGCCAGCAGCCTAAGACAGGGTACCACTGAAGCTTTCTTT | CASSLRQGTTEAFF
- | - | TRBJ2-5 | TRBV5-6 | TGTGCCAGCAGGAAATTGGACTTGCACGAGCAGTCCTTC | CASRKLDLHEQSF
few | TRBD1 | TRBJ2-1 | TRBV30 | TGTGCCTGGGGCCAGGGGGCAGGTGAGCAGTTCTTC | CAWGQGAGEQFF
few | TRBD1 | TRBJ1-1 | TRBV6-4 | TGTGCCAGCAGGGGACAGTCCACGAACACTGAAGCTTTCTTT | CASRGQSTNTEAFF
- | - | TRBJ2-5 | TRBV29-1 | TGCAGCGTTGTGTCAGGTCGCGTGGAGACCCAGTACTTC | CSVVSGRVETQYF
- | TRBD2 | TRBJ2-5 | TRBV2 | TGTGCCAGCAGGGAACGACTAGCGGTACAAGAGACCCAGTACTTC | CASRERLAVQETQYF
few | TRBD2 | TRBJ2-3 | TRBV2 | TGTGCCAGCACCGGGAGGGCCCTAACAGATACGCAGTATTTT | CASTGRALTDTQYF
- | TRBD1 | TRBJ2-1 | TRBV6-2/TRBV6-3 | TGTGCCAGCAGTGTGGACAGGGGGCGCGGAAATGAGCAGTTCTTC | CASSVDRGRGNEQFF
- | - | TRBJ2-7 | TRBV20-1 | TGCAGTGCTAGCGACTGGCTAGCAAGCTCCTACGAGCAGTACTTC | CSASDWLASSYEQYF
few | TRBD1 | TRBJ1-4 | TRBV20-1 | TGCAGTGCTAGAGATCCGACAGGGGCTAATGAAAAACTGTTTTTT | CSARDPTGANEKLFF
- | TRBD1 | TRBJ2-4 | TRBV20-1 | TGCAGTGCCACCGCAGGGGGTCAGGCCAAAAACATTCAGTACTTC | CSATAGGQAKNIQYF
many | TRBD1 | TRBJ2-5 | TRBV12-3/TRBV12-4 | TGTGCCAGCAGTCCGACAGGGGGTATGGAGACCCAGTACTTC | CASSPTGGMETQYF
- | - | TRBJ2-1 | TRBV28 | TGTGCCAGCAGTTTACGAGTCGACGGGGGCGATGAGCAGTTCTTC | CASSLRVDGGDEQFF
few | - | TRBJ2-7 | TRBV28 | TGTGCCAGCAGCAAGGGGCCAATCTACGAGCAGTACTTC | CASSKGPIYEQYF
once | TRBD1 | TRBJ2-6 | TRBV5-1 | TGCGCCAGCAGTCGGGACAGGGTCTCCTCTGGGGCCAACGTCCTCACTTTC | CASSRDRVSSGANVLTF
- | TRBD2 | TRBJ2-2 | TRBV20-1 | TGCAGTGCTAGACCCGCGGGGGTGGGCACCGGGGAGCTGTTTTTT | CSARPAGVGTGELFF
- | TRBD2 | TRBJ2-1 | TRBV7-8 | TGTGTCAGCAGCCTCCCTCGTTTCGTTAGCGGGAACAATGAGCAGTTCTTC | CVSSLPRFVSGNNEQFF
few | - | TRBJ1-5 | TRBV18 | TGTGCCAGCTCACCAACCCAGGGGATGGATCAGCCCCAGCATTTT | CASSPTQGMDQPQHF
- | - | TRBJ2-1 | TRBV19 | TGTGCCAGTAGTATGGGGGGCCTGGGTGAGCAGTTCTTC | CASSMGGLGEQFF
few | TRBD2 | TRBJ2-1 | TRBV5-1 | TGCGCCAGCAGCGAAAAGACGGGAGGATCATACAATGAGCAGTTCTTC | CASSEKTGGSYNEQFF
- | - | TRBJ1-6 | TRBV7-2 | TGTGCCAGCAGCTTAAATTTTGGGGGGGCTCTAAATTCACCCCTCCACTTT | CASSLNFGGALNSPLHF
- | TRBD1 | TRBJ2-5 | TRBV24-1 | TGTGCCACCAGTGAGCACGGGACAGCGTACCAAGAGACCCAGTACTTC | CATSEHGTAYQETQYF
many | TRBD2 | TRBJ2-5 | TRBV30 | TGTGCCTGGACTAAGACTAGCGGACAAGAGACCCAGTACTTC | CAWTKTSGQETQYF
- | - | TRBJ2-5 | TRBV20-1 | TGCAGTGCCACCCGACGGTTAGAGACCCAGTACTTC | CSATRRLETQYF
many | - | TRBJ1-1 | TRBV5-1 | TGCGCCAGCAGCTTGGCCCTGAACACTGAAGCTTTCTTT | CASSLALNTEAFF
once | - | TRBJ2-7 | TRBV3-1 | TGTGCCAGCAGCCCCGGGACAAAGAACTACGAGCAGTACTTC | CASSPGTKNYEQYF
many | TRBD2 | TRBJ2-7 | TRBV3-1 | TGTGCCAGCAGCCAAGACAGCCTCTTCGGACTAGCGGGCTCCTACGAGCAGTACTTC | CASSQDSLFGLAGSYEQYF
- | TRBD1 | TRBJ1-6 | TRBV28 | TGTGCCAGAACGGACAGGGTTAGGAATTCACCCCTCCACTTT | CARTDRVRNSPLHF
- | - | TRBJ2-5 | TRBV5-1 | TGCGCCAGCAGCCTCGGGACCCCGGCGGAAAGGACCCAGTACTTC | CASSLGTPAERTQYF